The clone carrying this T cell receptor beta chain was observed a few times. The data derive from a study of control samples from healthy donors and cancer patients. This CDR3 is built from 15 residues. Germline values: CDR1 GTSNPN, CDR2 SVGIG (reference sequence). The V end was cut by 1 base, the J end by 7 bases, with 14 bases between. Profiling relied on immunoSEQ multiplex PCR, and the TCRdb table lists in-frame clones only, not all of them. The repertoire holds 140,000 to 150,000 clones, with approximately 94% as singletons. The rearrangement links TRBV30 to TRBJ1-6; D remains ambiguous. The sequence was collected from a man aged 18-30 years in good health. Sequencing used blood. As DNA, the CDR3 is TGTGCCTGGAGTGGCCCGAGCGGATACAATTCACCCCTCCACTTT. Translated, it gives CAWSGPSGYNSPLHF.